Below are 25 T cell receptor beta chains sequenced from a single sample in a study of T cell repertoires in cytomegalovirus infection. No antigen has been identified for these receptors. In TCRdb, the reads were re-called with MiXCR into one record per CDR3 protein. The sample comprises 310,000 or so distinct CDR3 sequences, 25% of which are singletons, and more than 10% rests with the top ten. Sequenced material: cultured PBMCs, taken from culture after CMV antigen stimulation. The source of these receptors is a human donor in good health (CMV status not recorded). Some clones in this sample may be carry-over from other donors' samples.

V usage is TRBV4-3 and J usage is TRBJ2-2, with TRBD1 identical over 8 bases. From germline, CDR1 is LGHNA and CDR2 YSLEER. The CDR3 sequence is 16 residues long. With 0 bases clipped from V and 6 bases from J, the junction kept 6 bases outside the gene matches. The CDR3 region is CASSQDLQGASGELFF. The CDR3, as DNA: TGCGCCAGCAGCCAAGATCTCCAGGGGGCGTCCGGGGAGCTGTTTTTT.

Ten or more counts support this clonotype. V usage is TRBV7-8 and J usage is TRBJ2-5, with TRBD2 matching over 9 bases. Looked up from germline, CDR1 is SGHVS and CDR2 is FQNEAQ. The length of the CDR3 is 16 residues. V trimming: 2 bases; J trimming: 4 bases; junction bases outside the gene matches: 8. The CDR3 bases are TGTGCCAGCAGCTTATTGGTAGCGGGAGTTGGAGAGACCCAGTACTTC. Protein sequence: CASSLLVAGVGETQYF.

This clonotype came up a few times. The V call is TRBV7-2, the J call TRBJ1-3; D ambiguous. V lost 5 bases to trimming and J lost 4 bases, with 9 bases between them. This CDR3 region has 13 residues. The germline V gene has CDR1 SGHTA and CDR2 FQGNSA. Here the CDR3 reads CASSLLRGNTIYF. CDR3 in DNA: TGTGCCAGCAGCCTACTACGAGGAAACACCATATATTTT.

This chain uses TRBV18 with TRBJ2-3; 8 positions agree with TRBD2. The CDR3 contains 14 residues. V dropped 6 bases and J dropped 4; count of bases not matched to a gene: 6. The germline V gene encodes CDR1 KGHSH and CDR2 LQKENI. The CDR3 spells CASSPGTRSDTQYF. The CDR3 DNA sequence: TGTGCCAGCTCCCCCGGGACTAGATCAGATACGCAGTATTTT.

This CDR3 reads CASSLGTSGSGEQFF. Written as DNA, the CDR3 is TGTGCCAGCAGCTTGGGGACTAGCGGGTCCGGTGAGCAGTTCTTC. The V and J genes are TRBV7-9 and TRBJ2-1; 12 bases match TRBD2. V trimming: 3 bases; J trimming: 9 bases; junction bases outside the gene matches: 6. This CDR3 is built from 15 residues. Germline CDR1 is SEHNR and CDR2 is FQNEAQ (reference sequence).

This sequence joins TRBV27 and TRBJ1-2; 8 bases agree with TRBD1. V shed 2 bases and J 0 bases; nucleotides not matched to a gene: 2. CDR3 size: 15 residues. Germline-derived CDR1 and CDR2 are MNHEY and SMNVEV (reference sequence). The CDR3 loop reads CASSLTGGANYGYTF. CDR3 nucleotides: TGTGCCAGCAGTTTAACAGGGGGAGCTAACTATGGCTACACCTTC.

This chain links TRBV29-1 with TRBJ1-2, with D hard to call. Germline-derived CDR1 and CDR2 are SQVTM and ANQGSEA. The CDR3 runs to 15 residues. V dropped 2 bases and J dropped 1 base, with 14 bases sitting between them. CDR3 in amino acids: CSVELYRGSNYGYTF. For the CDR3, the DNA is TGCAGCGTTGAATTATACCGGGGAAGTAACTATGGCTACACCTTC.

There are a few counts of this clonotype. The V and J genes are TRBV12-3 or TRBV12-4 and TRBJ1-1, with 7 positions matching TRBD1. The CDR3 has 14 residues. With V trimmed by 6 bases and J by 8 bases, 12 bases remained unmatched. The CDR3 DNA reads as TGTGCCAGCAGCCTCAACAGGGGAGGTGGGGAAGCTTTCTTT. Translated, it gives CASSLNRGGGEAFF.

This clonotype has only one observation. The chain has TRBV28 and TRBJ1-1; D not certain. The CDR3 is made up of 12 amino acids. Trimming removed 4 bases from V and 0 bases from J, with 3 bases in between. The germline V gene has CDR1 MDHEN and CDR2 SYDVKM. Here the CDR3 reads CASSWMNTEAFF. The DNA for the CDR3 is TGTGCCAGCAGTTGGATGAACACTGAAGCTTTCTTT.

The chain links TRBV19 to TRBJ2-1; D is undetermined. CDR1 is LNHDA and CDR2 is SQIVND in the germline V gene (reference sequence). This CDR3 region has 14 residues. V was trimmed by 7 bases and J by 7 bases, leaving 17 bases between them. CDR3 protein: CASTTSGHLNEQFF. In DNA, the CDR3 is TGTGCCAGTACCACCTCAGGCCACCTGAATGAGCAGTTCTTC.

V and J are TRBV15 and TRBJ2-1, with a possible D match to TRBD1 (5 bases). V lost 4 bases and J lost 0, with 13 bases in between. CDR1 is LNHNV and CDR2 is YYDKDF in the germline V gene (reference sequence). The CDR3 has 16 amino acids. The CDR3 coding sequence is TGTGCCACCAGCATGGGGCCTCCGAGCTCCTACAATGAGCAGTTCTTC. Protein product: CATSMGPPSSYNEQFF.

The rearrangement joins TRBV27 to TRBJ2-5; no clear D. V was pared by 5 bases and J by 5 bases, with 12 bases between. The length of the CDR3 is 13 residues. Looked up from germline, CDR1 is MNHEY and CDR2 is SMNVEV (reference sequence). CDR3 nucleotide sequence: TGTGCCAGCAGTCCTAGACGAAGGGAGACCCAGTACTTC. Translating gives CASSPRRRETQYF.

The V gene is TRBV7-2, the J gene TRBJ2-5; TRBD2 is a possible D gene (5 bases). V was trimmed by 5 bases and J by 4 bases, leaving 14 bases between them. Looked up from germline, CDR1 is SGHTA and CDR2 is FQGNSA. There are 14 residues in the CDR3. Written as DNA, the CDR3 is TGTGCCAGCAGCCCGGGGATGTCTGCAGAGACCCAGTACTTC. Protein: CASSPGMSAETQYF. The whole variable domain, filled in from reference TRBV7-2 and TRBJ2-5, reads GAGVSQSPSNKVTEKGKDVELRCDPISGHTALYWYRQSLGQGLEFLIYFQGNSAPDKSGLPSDRFSAERTGGSVSTLTIQRTQQEDSAVYLCASSPGMSAETQYFGPGTRLLVL.

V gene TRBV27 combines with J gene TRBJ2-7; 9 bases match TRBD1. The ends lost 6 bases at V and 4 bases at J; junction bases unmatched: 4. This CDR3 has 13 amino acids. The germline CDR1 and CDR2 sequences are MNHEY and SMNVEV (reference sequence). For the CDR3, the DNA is TGTGCCAGCAGCCGGGACAGGGTGTACGAGCAGTACGTC. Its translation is CASSRDRVYEQYV.

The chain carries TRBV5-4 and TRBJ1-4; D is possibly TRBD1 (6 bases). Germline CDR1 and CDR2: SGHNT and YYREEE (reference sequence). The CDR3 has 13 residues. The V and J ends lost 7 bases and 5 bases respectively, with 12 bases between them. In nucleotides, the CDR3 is TGTGCCAGCGCCGAAGGGGGAAATGAAAAACTGTTTTTT. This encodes CASAEGGNEKLFF.

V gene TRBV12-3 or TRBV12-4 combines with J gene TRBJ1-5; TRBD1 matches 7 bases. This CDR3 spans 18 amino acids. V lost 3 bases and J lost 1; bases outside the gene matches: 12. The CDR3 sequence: CASSLEGQAYNSNQPQHF. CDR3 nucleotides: TGTGCCAGCAGTTTGGAAGGACAGGCCTACAACAGCAATCAGCCCCAGCATTTT.

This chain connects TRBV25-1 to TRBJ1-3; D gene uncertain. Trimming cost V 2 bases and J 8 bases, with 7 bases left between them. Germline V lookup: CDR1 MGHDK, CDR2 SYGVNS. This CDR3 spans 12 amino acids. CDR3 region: CASSEQGYTIYF. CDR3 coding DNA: TGTGCCAGCAGTGAACAAGGGTACACCATATATTTT.

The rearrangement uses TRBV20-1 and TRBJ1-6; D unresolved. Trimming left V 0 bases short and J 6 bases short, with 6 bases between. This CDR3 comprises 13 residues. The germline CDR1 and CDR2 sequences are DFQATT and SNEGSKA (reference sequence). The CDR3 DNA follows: TGCAGTGCTAGAGATGACGGTAATTCACCCCTCCACTTT. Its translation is CSARDDGNSPLHF.

DNA of the CDR3: TGTGCCAGCAGCTTACAACGATCAGCGGGAAACACCATATATTTT. This encodes CASSLQRSAGNTIYF. The chain has TRBV11-2 and TRBJ1-3; unclear D gene. The CDR3 has 15 residues. The germline CDR1 and CDR2 sequences are SGHAT and FQNNGV. V lost 2 bases and J 4 bases, leaving 12 bases between the germline ends.

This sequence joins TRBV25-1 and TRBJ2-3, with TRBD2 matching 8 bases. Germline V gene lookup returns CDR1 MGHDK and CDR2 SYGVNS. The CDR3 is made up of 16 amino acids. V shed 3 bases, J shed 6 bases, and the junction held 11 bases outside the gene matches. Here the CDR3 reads CASSDGRAGVFDTQYF. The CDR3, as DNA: TGTGCCAGCAGTGACGGCAGAGCGGGAGTTTTTGATACGCAGTATTTT.

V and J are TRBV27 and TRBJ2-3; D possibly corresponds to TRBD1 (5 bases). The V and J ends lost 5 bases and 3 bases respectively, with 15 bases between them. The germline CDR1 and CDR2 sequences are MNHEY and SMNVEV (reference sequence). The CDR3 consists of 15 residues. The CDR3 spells CASSPGRARTDTQYF. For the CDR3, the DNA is TGTGCCAGCAGTCCAGGCAGGGCCCGGACAGATACGCAGTATTTT.

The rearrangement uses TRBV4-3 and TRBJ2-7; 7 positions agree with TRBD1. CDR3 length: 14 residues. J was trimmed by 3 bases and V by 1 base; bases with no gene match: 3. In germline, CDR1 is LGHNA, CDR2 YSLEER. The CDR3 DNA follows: TGCGCCAGCAGCCAAGGACAGGGCTACTACGAGCAGTACTTC. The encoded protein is CASSQGQGYYEQYF.

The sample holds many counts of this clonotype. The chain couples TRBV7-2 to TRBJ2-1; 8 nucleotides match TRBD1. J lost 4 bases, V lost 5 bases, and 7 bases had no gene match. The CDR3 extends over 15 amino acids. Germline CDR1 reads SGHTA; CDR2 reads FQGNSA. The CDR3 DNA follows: TGTGCCAGCAGCAAAGACAGGGGTACATACAATGAGCAGTTCTTC. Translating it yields CASSKDRGTYNEQFF.

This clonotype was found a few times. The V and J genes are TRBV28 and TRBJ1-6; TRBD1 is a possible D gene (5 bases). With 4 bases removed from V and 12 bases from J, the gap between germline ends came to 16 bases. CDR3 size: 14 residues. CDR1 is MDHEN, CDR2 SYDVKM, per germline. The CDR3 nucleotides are TGTGCCAGCAGTTCCAGGGAGGGTGAGGTACCCCTCCACTTT. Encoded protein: CASSSREGEVPLHF.

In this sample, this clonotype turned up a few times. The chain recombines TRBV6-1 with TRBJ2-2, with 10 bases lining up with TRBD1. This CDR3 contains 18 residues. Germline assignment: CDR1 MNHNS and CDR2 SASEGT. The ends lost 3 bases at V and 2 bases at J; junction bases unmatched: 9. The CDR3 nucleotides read TGTGCCAGCAGTGAGACGGGACAGGGGATCCAAAACACCGGGGAGCTGTTTTTT. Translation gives CASSETGQGIQNTGELFF.